These T cell receptor beta chains were read from a single sample in a study of cytomegalovirus exposure and HLA in healthy donors. TCRdb keeps only in-frame clones here, not all; method: immunoSEQ multiplex PCR. Of under 200,000 clones listed, approximately 79% were seen once; the top ten hold roughly 2%. The sequencing input was PBMCs. These receptor sequences come from a human donor in good health. Each CDR3 is given with its conserved first and last residue. The D gene is left open where the match is weak. Not all rows give a size; the values are once, few, many and, for expanded clones, a class.

D gene	V gene	J gene	clone size	CDR3 protein	CDR3 DNA
TRBD1	TRBV11-2	TRBJ1-2	.	CASSAGTGNYGYTF	TGTGCCAGCAGCGCCGGGACAGGGAACTATGGCTACACCTTC
TRBD1	TRBV25-1	TRBJ1-1	few	CASRHRGKNTEAFF	TGTGCCAGCAGACACAGGGGTAAGAACACTGAAGCTTTCTTT
.	TRBV12-5	TRBJ1-1	.	CASGPGMVEAFF	TGTGCTAGTGGCCCCGGGATGGTTGAAGCTTTCTTT
TRBD1	TRBV27	TRBJ2-1	.	CASSPHDRGFDNEQFF	TGTGCCAGCAGTCCTCACGACAGGGGATTCGACAATGAGCAGTTCTTC
.	TRBV19	TRBJ2-7	few	CASSMDGVSYEQYF	TGTGCCAGTAGTATGGATGGAGTCTCCTACGAGCAGTACTTC
.	TRBV7-9	TRBJ1-5	.	CASSLYDWQPQHF	TGTGCCAGCAGCTTGTACGACTGGCAGCCCCAGCATTTT
.	TRBV25-1	TRBJ1-1	.	CASSKQENTEAFF	TGTGCCAGCAGTAAACAGGAGAACACTGAAGCTTTCTTT
.	TRBV27	TRBJ1-1	.	CASSHTGGTAFF	TGTGCCAGCAGTCACACCGGAGGGACGGCTTTCTTT
TRBD1	TRBV5-1	TRBJ2-1	.	CASSLEATGTAYNEQFF	TGCGCCAGCAGCTTAGAGGCCACCGGGACAGCTTACAATGAGCAGTTCTTC
TRBD1	TRBV5-7	TRBJ2-5	.	CASSFWDRDQETQYF	TGTGCCAGCAGTTTTTGGGACAGGGACCAAGAGACCCAGTACTTC
.	TRBV7-9	TRBJ2-7	once	CASSLAQGQHYEQYF	TGTGCCAGCAGCTTAGCGCAAGGACAGCACTACGAGCAGTACTTC
.	TRBV6-4	TRBJ1-1	.	CASSDSPVGEVAFF	TGTGCCAGCAGTGACTCGCCCGTAGGGGAGGTAGCTTTCTTT
.	TRBV7-2	TRBJ2-7	.	CASSRGRGQEGYEQYF	TGTGCCAGCAGCCGCGGAAGAGGACAGGAGGGTTACGAGCAGTACTTC
.	TRBV7-6	TRBJ1-1	.	CASSAPGRAEAFF	TGTGCCAGCAGTGCTCCAGGGAGGGCTGAAGCTTTCTTT
.	TRBV6-1	TRBJ2-7	.	CASSVGAAYEQYF	TGTGCCAGCAGTGTTGGGGCAGCCTACGAGCAGTACTTC
.	TRBV7-2	TRBJ2-7	.	CASSLEGGYEQYF	TGTGCCAGCAGCTTAGAAGGGGGCTACGAGCAGTACTTC
.	TRBV5-1	TRBJ1-4	.	CASRTGATNEKLFF	TGCGCCAGCAGGACAGGAGCAACTAATGAAAAACTGTTTTTT
TRBD1	TRBV15	TRBJ1-5	.	CATSNNRGSNQPQHF	TGTGCCACCAGCAATAACAGGGGTAGCAATCAGCCCCAGCATTTT
.	TRBV7-2	TRBJ2-1	.	CASSLISGTYNEQFF	TGTGCCAGCAGCTTAATCTCAGGGACCTACAATGAGCAGTTCTTC
TRBD1	TRBV4-3	TRBJ1-2	.	CASSQAQGASYGYTF	TGCGCCAGCAGCCAAGCACAGGGGGCTAGCTATGGCTACACCTTC
.	TRBV9	TRBJ1-2	.	CASSVGGGGYGYTF	TGTGCCAGCAGCGTAGGGGGGGGTGGCTATGGCTACACCTTC
.	TRBV5-5	TRBJ1-1	.	CASSLVGIYTEAFF	TGTGCCAGCAGCTTGGTTGGCATTTACACTGAAGCTTTCTTT
.	TRBV4-2	TRBJ2-1	.	CASSQQGSSCNEQFF	TGTGCCAGCAGCCAACAGGGCAGCTCCTGCAATGAGCAGTTCTTC
TRBD1	TRBV28	TRBJ1-1	.	CAATGEGNTEAFF	TGTGCCGCTACAGGGGAAGGGAACACTGAAGCTTTCTTT
.	TRBV13	TRBJ1-1	.	CASTEATVNTEAFF	TGTGCCAGCACAGAAGCGACAGTGAACACTGAAGCTTTCTTT
.	TRBV7-8	TRBJ2-5	few	CASSPGAGTQYF	TGTGCCAGCAGCCCTGGGGCAGGGACCCAGTACTTC
.	TRBV27	TRBJ2-7	.	CASSIQGAQQYF	TGTGCCAGCAGTATTCAGGGCGCCCAGCAGTACTTC
.	TRBV6-5	TRBJ1-2	once	CASSYLTDSYGYTF	TGTGCCAGCAGTTACTTAACGGACTCCTATGGCTACACCTTC
TRBD1	TRBV2	TRBJ2-1	.	CASSAGQGADEQFF	TGTGCCAGCAGTGCAGGCCAGGGGGCGGATGAGCAGTTCTTC